What follows is one T cell receptor (beta chain) and its context. Trimming removed 5 bases from V and 13 bases from J; junction bases left unmatched: 16. CDR3 length: 16 residues. Germline CDR1 reads SGHTA; CDR2 reads FQGNSA. This entry is derived from a study of CD8+CD57+ T cells in acquired aplastic anemia. Study background: On average, sorted CD4+ and CD8+ cells gave 3.2 ug of DNA.

It was genomic DNA that served as the template for profiling TCR beta VDJ and CDR3. TCRdb reprocessed the reads via MiXCR and lists one record per CDR3 protein. The sample has a few hundred thousand distinct CDR3 sequences, around 82% seen once. Those patients picked for sequencing had displayed CD8+CD57+ cell expansion on flow cytometry. Material for sequencing was sorted CD4+, CD8+, or CD8+CD57+ T cells (not recorded which) from PBMCs. This chain connects TRBV7-2 to TRBJ1-6; 8 nucleotides match TRBD1. The sequence came from a human donor with aplastic anemia. The CDR3 region has the DNA TGTGCCAGCAGCAATGGACAGGGCGGTCAAAATACCCCCCTCCACTTT. Residues: CASSNGQGGQNTPLHF.